This T cell receptor (beta chain) derives from a study of tumor-infiltrating lymphocytes in primary liver carcinoma. The investigators made TCR beta cDNA from approximately 0.5 ug total RNA, using a constant-region primer. Amplification in three nested multiplex PCR rounds with slightly modified ARM-PCR gave rise to TCR beta libraries. The first two PCR rounds used TRBV1-TRBV30 primers with a Cbeta primer, approximately 10 cycles each. TCRdb re-called the multiplex PCR reads through MiXCR, storing one row per CDR3 protein. The sample consists of around 80,000 distinct CDR3 sequences, 69% of them appearing once. The CDR3 totals 14 residues. Germline values: CDR1 SGHDT, CDR2 YYEEEE. Remarks on this clonotype: An end of the junction differs from the germline gene, which may be a read error.

Co-extraction of both nucleic acids (RNA and DNA) used roughly 18-32 mg of unsorted bulk tissue. This clonotype was sampled from a man aged 35 to 55 with primary liver carcinoma and hepatitis B virus infection. Sequencing was carried out using tumor-adjacent normal liver tissue. The chain recombines TRBV5-6 with TRBJ2-5; no clear D. Written as DNA, the CDR3 is TGTGCCATCAGTTCGCCTATGGACCAAGAGACCAAGTGCTTC. It codes for CAISSPMDQETKCF.